The source of this T cell receptor (beta chain) is a study of T cell changes during pregnancy in multiple sclerosis. The CDR3 consists of 16 residues. Losses at the gene ends were 3 bases for V and 1 base for J; bases not matched to a gene: 7. The germline gives CDR1 SGHNT, CDR2 YYREEE (reference sequence). Using immunoSEQ multiplex PCR, the repertoire was profiled, and TCRdb retains in-frame clones only, with some absent. The sample holds more than 95,000 clones, 90% to 95% seen once. The clonotype comes from a female donor with multiple sclerosis, enrolled in a pregnancy study. The starting material was peripheral blood, obtained after pregnancy. The J gene is TRBJ2-3, the V gene TRBV5-4; 8 nucleotides agree with TRBD2. DNA of the CDR3: TGTGCCAGCAGCTACTCTAGCGGGTTGCGCACAGATACGCAGTATTTT. Translated: CASSYSSGLRTDTQYF. Drawing the rest from reference TRBV5-4 and TRBJ2-3, the complete variable domain is ETGVTQSPTHLIKTRGQQVTLRCSSQSGHNTVSWYQQALGQGPQFIFQYYREEENGRGNFPPRFSGLQFPNYSSELNVNALELDDSALYLCASSYSSGLRTDTQYFGPGTRLTVL.